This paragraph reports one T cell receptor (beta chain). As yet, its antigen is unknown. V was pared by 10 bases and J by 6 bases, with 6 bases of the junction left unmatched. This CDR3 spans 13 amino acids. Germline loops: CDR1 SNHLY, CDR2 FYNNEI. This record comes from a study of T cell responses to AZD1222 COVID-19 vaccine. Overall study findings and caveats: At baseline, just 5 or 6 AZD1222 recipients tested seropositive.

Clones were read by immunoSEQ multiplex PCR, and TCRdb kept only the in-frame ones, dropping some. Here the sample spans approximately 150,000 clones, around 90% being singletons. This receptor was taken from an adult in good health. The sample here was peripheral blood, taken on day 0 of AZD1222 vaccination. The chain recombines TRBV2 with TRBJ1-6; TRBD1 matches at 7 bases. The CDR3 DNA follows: TGTGCCAACGGACAGGCTCGTAATTCACCCCTCCACTTT. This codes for CANGQARNSPLHF.